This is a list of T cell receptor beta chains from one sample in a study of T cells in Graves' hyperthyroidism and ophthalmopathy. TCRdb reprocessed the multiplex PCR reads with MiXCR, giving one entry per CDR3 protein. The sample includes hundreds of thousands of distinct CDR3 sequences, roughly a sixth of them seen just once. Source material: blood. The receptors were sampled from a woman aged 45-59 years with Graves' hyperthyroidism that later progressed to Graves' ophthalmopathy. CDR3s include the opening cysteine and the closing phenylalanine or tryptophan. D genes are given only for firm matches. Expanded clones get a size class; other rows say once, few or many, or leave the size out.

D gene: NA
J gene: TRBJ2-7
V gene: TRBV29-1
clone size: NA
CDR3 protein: CSVEAQGGYGQYF
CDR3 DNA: TGCAGCGTTGAAGCGCAGGGCGGCTACGGGCAGTACTTC

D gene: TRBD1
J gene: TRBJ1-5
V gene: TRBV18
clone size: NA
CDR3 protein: CASSHDTNRGRQPQHF
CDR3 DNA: TGTGCCAGCTCCCACGATACTAACAGGGGACGCCAGCCCCAGCATTTT

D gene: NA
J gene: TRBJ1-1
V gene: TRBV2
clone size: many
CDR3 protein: CASSSQGTVNTEAFF
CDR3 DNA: TGTGCCAGCAGTAGCCAAGGTACGGTGAACACTGAAGCTTTCTTT

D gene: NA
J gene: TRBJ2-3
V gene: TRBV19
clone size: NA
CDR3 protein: CASTNRWGERDTDTQYF
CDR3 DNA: TGTGCCAGTACCAACCGGTGGGGGGAGAGGGACACAGATACGCAGTATTTT

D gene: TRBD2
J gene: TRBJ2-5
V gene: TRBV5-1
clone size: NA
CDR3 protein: CASSLAGLAGTDRETQYF
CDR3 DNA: TGCGCCAGCAGCTTGGCTGGGCTAGCGGGGACAGACCGGGAGACCCAGTACTTC

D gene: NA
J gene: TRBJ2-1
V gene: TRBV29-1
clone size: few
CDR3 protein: CSVERRNGYNEQFF
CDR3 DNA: TGCAGCGTTGAAAGGAGGAACGGATACAATGAGCAGTTCTTC

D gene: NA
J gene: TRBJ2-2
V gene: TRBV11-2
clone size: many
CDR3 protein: CASSLVPGAGELFF
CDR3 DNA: TGTGCCAGCAGCTTAGTACCAGGGGCCGGGGAGCTGTTTTTT

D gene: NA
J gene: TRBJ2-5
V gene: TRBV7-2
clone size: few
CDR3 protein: CASSSDQRVETQYF
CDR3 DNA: TGTGCCAGCAGCTCAGACCAGCGTGTGGAGACCCAGTACTTC

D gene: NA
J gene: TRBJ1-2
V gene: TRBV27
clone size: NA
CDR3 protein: CASSLVGHNYGYTF
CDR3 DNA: TGTGCCAGCAGTCTAGTGGGACATAACTATGGCTACACCTTC

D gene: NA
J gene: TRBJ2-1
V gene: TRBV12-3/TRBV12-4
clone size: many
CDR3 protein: CASSLWGGRDNEQFF
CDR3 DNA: TGTGCCAGCAGTTTATGGGGGGGGCGTGACAATGAGCAGTTCTTC